The sequence of this T cell receptor (beta chain) was determined in a study of early T cells in non-severe SARS-CoV-2 infection. Study-wide context: Chains were unpaired, as sequencing was done on bulk RNA from unsorted whole blood.

One entry per CDR3 protein, called by TCRdb with MiXCR from the 5' RACE reads. Here the sample spans roughly 50,000 distinct CDR3 sequences, about 7.8% being singletons. This clonotype was seen repeatedly, ten times or more. The receptor was isolated from an adult who was a healthcare worker with PCR-confirmed SARS-CoV-2 infection or an uninfected control (not recorded which). Sample: whole blood.

Here the CDR3 reads CASSQVGGNTIYF. DNA for the CDR3: TGTGCCAGCAGCCAAGTAGGGGGTAACACCATATATTTT. The rearrangement joins TRBV14 to TRBJ1-3, with D possibly matching TRBD1 (6 bases). CDR3 length: 13 residues. The V end lost 1 base, the J end lost 7 bases, and 8 bases lay between the germline ends. CDR1 is SGHDN, CDR2 FVKESK, per germline.